These 17 T cell receptor beta chains were sequenced from one sample in a study of CD8+ T cells in alopecia areata. Extraction and reverse transcription of RNA yielded cDNA as the sequencing template. Profiled with immunoSEQ multiplex PCR; TCRdb holds only in-frame clones, not every one. This table holds over 150,000 clones, more than 55% found once. Sequencing used CD8+ T cells sorted from blood. Receptors were obtained from a human donor in good health.

This clone was picked up a small number of times. The sample carries other DNA sequences with the same CDR3. The chain joins TRBV7-9 to TRBJ2-5; D is undetermined. Germline lookup yields CDR1 SEHNR and CDR2 FQNEAQ (reference sequence). V lost 2 bases and J lost 1, with 5 bases in between. The CDR3 runs to 13 residues. CDR3 DNA sequence: TGTGCCAGCAGCTTACCGAGCCAAGAGACCCAGTACTTC. Its protein product is CASSLPSQETQYF. Full variable domain (rest looked up from reference TRBV7-9 and TRBJ2-5): DTGVSQNPRHKITKRGQNVTFRCDPISEHNRLYWYRQTLGQGPEFLTYFQNEAQLEKSRLLSDRFSAERPKGSFSTLEIQRTEQGDSAMYLCASSLPSQETQYFGPGTRLLVL.

This clone has only a few counts. The chain is built from TRBV7-9 and TRBJ2-2; 8 bases line up with TRBD1. The CDR3 is 14 residues long. Losses at the gene ends were 10 bases for V and 6 bases for J; bases not matched to a gene: 10. Germline V CDR1 and CDR2: SEHNR, FQNEAQ (reference sequence). CDR3 bases: TGTGCCATCCAAGTGGACAGGGCGGCCGGGGAGCTGTTTTTT. Translation gives CAIQVDRAAGELFF.

The chain uses TRBV7-6 and TRBJ2-1; D uncertain. CDR1 SGHVS and CDR2 FNYEAQ come from the germline V gene. The CDR3 extends over 13 amino acids. V was cut by 3 bases and J by 8 bases, with 11 bases left in between. Here the CDR3 DNA reads TGTGCCAGCAGCTTGTTGGTTTTCGATGAGCAGTTCTTC. Protein: CASSLLVFDEQFF.

This rearrangement joins TRBV9 to TRBJ1-5, with D tentatively TRBD1 (5 bases). Germline values: CDR1 SGDLS, CDR2 YYNGEE. The V and J ends lost 4 bases and 5 bases respectively, with 13 bases between them. This CDR3 spans 14 amino acids. The CDR3 bases are TGTGCCAGCAGCATGACAGAGTCGGATCAGCCCCAGCATTTT. Translated, it gives CASSMTESDQPQHF.

The chain is built from TRBV4-1 and TRBJ2-2, with D unclear. CDR3 length: 13 amino acids. Trimming removed 3 bases from V and 5 bases from J, with 7 bases in between. Germline V lookup: CDR1 MGHRA, CDR2 YSYEKL. The CDR3 spells CASSQVLTGELFF. CDR3 coding DNA: TGCGCCAGCAGCCAGGTTTTAACCGGGGAGCTGTTTTTT.

The chain carries TRBV7-6 and TRBJ1-1; D might be TRBD1 (5 bases). V lost 1 base and J 4 bases, leaving 13 bases between the germline ends. The germline V gene has CDR1 SGHVS and CDR2 FNYEAQ. CDR3 length: 15 residues. CDR3 sequence: CASSLVASGGTEAFF. The CDR3 DNA follows: TGTGCCAGCAGCTTAGTCGCGTCGGGGGGCACTGAAGCTTTCTTT.

The chain uses TRBV13 and TRBJ1-1, with D tentatively TRBD1 (6 bases). The germline gives CDR1 PRHDT, CDR2 FYEKMQ (reference sequence). The germline V and J ends were trimmed by 2 bases and 7 bases, with 11 bases remaining between them. CDR3 length: 13 residues. The CDR3, as DNA: TGTGCCAGCAGCTTAACGACAGGCCTTGAAGCTTTCTTT. Protein sequence: CASSLTTGLEAFF. The complete variable domain, with remaining parts taken from reference TRBV13 and TRBJ1-1, reads AAGVIQSPRHLIKEKRETATLKCYPIPRHDTVYWYQQGPGQDPQFLISFYEKMQSDKGSIPDRFSAQQFSDYHSELNMSSLELGDSALYFCASSLTTGLEAFFGQGTRLTVV.

This clone was found a few times. The chain is built from TRBV5-1 and TRBJ2-3; 12 positions match TRBD1. The CDR3 contains 16 residues. CDR1 is SGHRS and CDR2 is YFSETQ in the germline V gene. V was pared by 4 bases and J by 5 bases, with 8 bases of the junction left unmatched. The CDR3 DNA is TGCGCCAGCAGCCTGGTCGGGACAGGGGGCAAAGATACGCAGTATTTT. It translates to CASSLVGTGGKDTQYF.

This clone appeared a single time. The chain is built from TRBV6-4 and TRBJ1-2; D gene unclear. The CDR3 has 16 amino acids. CDR1 is MRHNA and CDR2 is SNTAGT in the germline V gene. The V end lost 6 bases, the J end lost 3 bases, and 20 bases lay between the germline ends. CDR3 sequence reads: CASSPSPGTIDYGYTF. Written as DNA, the CDR3 is TGTGCCAGCAGCCCTAGCCCCGGTACTATCGACTATGGCTACACCTTC.

The table lists this clone with a few counts. J is TRBJ1-1 and V is TRBV13; TRBD1 might be the D (5 bases). Trimming removed 5 bases from V and 3 bases from J, with 16 bases in between. The CDR3 spans 15 residues. The germline V gene has CDR1 PRHDT and CDR2 FYEKMQ (reference sequence). Here the CDR3 reads CASSPLGGEDTEAFF. DNA of the CDR3: TGTGCCAGCAGCCCCCTGGGGGGAGAGGACACTGAAGCTTTCTTT.

V usage is TRBV5-1 and J usage is TRBJ1-5; D may be TRBD1 (5 bases). Trimming pared 1 base from V and 5 bases from J, leaving 10 bases between. CDR3 length equals 14 residues. Germline assignment: CDR1 SGHRS and CDR2 YFSETQ. Written as DNA, the CDR3 is TGCGCCAGCAGCTTGAGGTCGGGGGATCAGCCCCAGCATTTT. Residues: CASSLRSGDQPQHF.

This clone was counted between two and nine times. V is TRBV4-1 and J is TRBJ2-3; D call uncertain. The germline V and J ends were trimmed by 0 bases and 10 bases, with 11 bases remaining between them. Germline CDR1 and CDR2: MGHRA and YSYEKL. The CDR3 runs to 13 residues. The CDR3 here is CASSQDRAQAQYF. CDR3 coding DNA: TGCGCCAGCAGCCAAGATAGAGCACAAGCGCAGTATTTT.

V is TRBV27 and J is TRBJ2-1, with a possible D match to TRBD1 (6 bases). CDR1 and CDR2 (germline): MNHEY, SMNVEV (reference sequence). Deletions cut 3 bases from V and 9 bases from J, with 15 bases between. The CDR3 sequence is 14 residues long. This CDR3 reads CASSFSLQGSEQFF. As DNA, the CDR3 is TGTGCCAGCAGTTTCTCATTACAGGGCTCTGAGCAGTTCTTC.

The genes are TRBV7-9 and TRBJ1-6, with a weak D call TRBD1 (5 bases). This CDR3 is 15 amino acids long. In germline, CDR1 is SEHNR, CDR2 FQNEAQ (reference sequence). The V and J ends lost 5 bases and 7 bases respectively, with 15 bases between them. The CDR3 region is CASSIRRDSNSPLHF. The CDR3, as DNA: TGTGCCAGCAGCATCCGACGGGACTCAAATTCACCCCTCCACTTT.

The CDR3 DNA is TGTGCCAGCAGCGTACGAGCGGGGGGGCTCTACAATGAGCAGTTCTTC. Encoded protein: CASSVRAGGLYNEQFF. This rearrangement joins TRBV9 to TRBJ2-1; 10 bases are a match to TRBD2. The V gene end was trimmed by 1 base and the J gene end by 3 bases; junction bases not matched to a gene: 4. The CDR3 sequence is 16 residues long. CDR1 is SGDLS and CDR2 is YYNGEE in the germline V gene.

The gene calls are TRBV19 and TRBJ1-2, with D possibly being TRBD1 (5 bases). The germline V and J ends were trimmed by 4 bases and 4 bases, with 19 bases remaining between them. The CDR3 has 16 residues. Germline assignment: CDR1 LNHDA and CDR2 SQIVND (reference sequence). CDR3 in DNA: TGTGCCAGTAGTACTCGGGACGGGGCACACTTCTATGGCTACACCTTC. This codes for CASSTRDGAHFYGYTF.

The V call is TRBV5-6, the J call TRBJ2-2; the D is unclear. With 5 bases removed from V and 0 bases from J, the gap between germline ends came to 14 bases. Germline-derived CDR1 and CDR2 are SGHDT and YYEEEE. The CDR3 contains 16 residues. The CDR3 loop is CASSMVQFANTGELFF. CDR3 nucleotide sequence: TGTGCCAGCAGTATGGTGCAGTTCGCGAACACCGGGGAGCTGTTTTTT.